These 11 T cell receptor beta chains originate from one sample sequenced in a study of T cells expressing NK-cell markers. TCRdb re-called the 5' RACE reads; one entry per CDR3 protein, DNA not given. Its clone listing holds 250,000 or so distinct CDR3 sequences. Sequences were obtained from blood T cells: a sorted CD56 or NKG2C T cell subset, CD4+ or CD8+ T cells, or bulk PBMC T cells (not recorded which). The receptor set was obtained from a woman aged 18 to 75 in good health.

The chain uses TRBV5-5 and TRBJ2-3; TCRdb's D call, TRBD2, is unchecked because there is no DNA. The CDR3 is made up of 15 amino acids. The germline gives CDR1 SGHKS, CDR2 YYEKEE (reference sequence). CDR3 sequence: CASNFMGGRQDTQYF.

The rearrangement links TRBV6-5 to TRBJ2-5; TCRdb designates TRBD2, a call that cannot be tested without DNA. This CDR3 has 15 residues. CDR1 and CDR2 (germline): MNHEY, SVGAGI. CDR3 amino acids: CASSYDSGGGVTQYF.

J is TRBJ2-2 and V is TRBV20-1; no DNA is available, so the TRBD1 call from TCRdb remains unchecked. Germline CDR1 and CDR2: DFQATT and SNEGSKA (reference sequence). The CDR3 is made up of 15 amino acids. The CDR3 loop is CSASEQGPDTGELFF.

The chain couples TRBV7-2 to TRBJ2-7; checking the TCRdb D call of TRBD1 is not possible without DNA. Germline CDR1 reads SGHTA; CDR2 reads FQGNSA. The CDR3 sequence is 15 residues long. CDR3: CASSSGGGTQYEQYF.

The gene calls are TRBV20-1 and TRBJ1-5; TCRdb returns TRBD1, unconfirmable since there is no DNA. The CDR3 length is 15 residues. CDR1 and CDR2 (germline): DFQATT, SNEGSKA (reference sequence). The CDR3 sequence is CSALKGTLSNQPQHF.

The J gene is TRBJ1-4, the V gene TRBV2; without DNA, the TCRdb call of TRBD1 cannot be checked. The CDR3 sequence is 14 residues long. Germline assignment: CDR1 SNHLY and CDR2 FYNNEI. CDR3 sequence: CASKRDRANEKLFF.

The chain links TRBV5-1 to TRBJ2-5; TCRdb lists TRBD1, though no DNA is available to test this call. The CDR3 runs to 14 residues. In germline, CDR1 is SGHRS, CDR2 YFSETQ. CDR3 sequence: CASSLDSRGETQYF.

This chain links TRBV7-3 with TRBJ1-1; without DNA, the TCRdb call of TRBD1 cannot be checked. This CDR3 comprises 13 residues. Germline V CDR1 and CDR2: SGHTA, FQGTGA. This chain's CDR3 is CASSLSGDTEAFF. Supplemented by reference TRBV7-3 and TRBJ1-1, the full variable domain reads GAGVSQTPSNKVTEKGKYVELRCDPISGHTALYWYRQSLGQGPEFLIYFQGTGAADDSGLPNDRFFAVRPEGSVSTLKIQRTERGDSAVYLCASSLSGDTEAFFGQGTRLTVV.

The CDR3 protein is CASSPSPAGSSSYNEQFF. V is TRBV4-3 and J is TRBJ2-1; TCRdb calls TRBD2, which cannot be checked without DNA. This CDR3 region has 18 residues. From germline, CDR1 is LGHNA and CDR2 YSLEER.

The chain uses TRBV20-1 and TRBJ1-2; lacking DNA, the TRBD1 call made by TCRdb goes unchecked. This CDR3 has 13 residues. Per germline, CDR1 DFQATT and CDR2 SNEGSKA (reference sequence). CDR3 region: CSARVGQDYGYTF.

This chain links TRBV2 with TRBJ1-6. Germline lookup yields CDR1 SNHLY and CDR2 FYNNEI. This CDR3 has 15 amino acids. The CDR3 sequence: CASSGQGSYNSPLHF.